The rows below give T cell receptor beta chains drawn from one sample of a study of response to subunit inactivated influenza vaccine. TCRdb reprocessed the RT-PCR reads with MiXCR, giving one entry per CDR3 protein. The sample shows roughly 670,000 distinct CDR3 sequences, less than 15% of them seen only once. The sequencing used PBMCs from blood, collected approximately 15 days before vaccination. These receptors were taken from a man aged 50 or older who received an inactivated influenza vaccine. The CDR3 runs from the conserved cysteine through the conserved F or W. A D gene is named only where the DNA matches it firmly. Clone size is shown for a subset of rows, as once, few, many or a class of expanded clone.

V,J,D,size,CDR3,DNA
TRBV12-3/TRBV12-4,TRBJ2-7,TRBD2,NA,CASGLSASGHYEQYF,TGTGCCAGCGGTTTGTCGGCTAGCGGACACTACGAGCAGTACTTC
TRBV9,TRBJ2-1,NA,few,CASSVPGRGEQFF,TGTGCCAGCAGCGTCCCGGGAAGGGGTGAGCAGTTCTTC
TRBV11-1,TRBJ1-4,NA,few,CASSYGATGNEKLFF,TGTGCCAGCAGCTATGGTGCCACGGGAAATGAAAAACTGTTTTTT
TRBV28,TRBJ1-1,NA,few,CASSLYTEAFF,TGTGCCAGCAGTTTATACACTGAAGCTTTCTTT
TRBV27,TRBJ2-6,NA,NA,CASMGFGANVLTF,TGTGCCAGCATGGGCTTTGGGGCCAACGTCCTGACTTTC
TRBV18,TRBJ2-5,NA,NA,CASSPSLRGWETQYF,TGTGCCAGCTCACCATCTCTCCGGGGTTGGGAGACCCAGTACTTC
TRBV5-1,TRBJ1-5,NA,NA,CASSLDGANQPQHF,TGCGCCAGCAGTTTAGACGGTGCCAATCAGCCCCAGCATTTT
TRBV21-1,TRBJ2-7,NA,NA,CASRGTSGPSSYEQYF,TGTGCCAGCAGGGGGACTAGCGGTCCAAGCTCCTACGAGCAGTACTTC
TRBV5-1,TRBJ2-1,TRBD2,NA,CASSPMEGTSGEEQFF,TGCGCCAGCAGCCCTATGGAGGGGACTAGCGGCGAAGAGCAGTTCTTC
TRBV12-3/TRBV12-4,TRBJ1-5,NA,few,CASSFTSSNQPQHF,TGTGCCAGCAGTTTTACGAGTAGCAATCAGCCCCAGCATTTT